This passage covers 19 T cell receptor beta chains from one sample sequenced in a study of cytomegalovirus exposure and HLA in healthy donors. 60 Vbeta and 13 Jbeta primers were used in PCR. Using immunoSEQ multiplex PCR, the repertoire was profiled, and TCRdb retains in-frame clones only, with some absent. In the table there are under 250,000 clones, around four fifths of which are singletons. Sequenced sample: PBMCs. These receptors originate from a male donor in good health and CMV-seronegative.

The chain is built from TRBV7-3 and TRBJ2-5; 7 positions match TRBD1. Germline trimming cut 8 bases from V and 5 bases from J; bases unmatched to any gene: 8. The CDR3 covers 13 residues. Germline V CDR1 and CDR2: SGHTA, FQGTGA. The chain's CDR3 is CASAGGFGETQYF. The CDR3 DNA follows: TGTGCCAGCGCAGGGGGTTTCGGGGAGACCCAGTACTTC.

On this clone itself: The sample has other DNA sequences that encode this CDR3 too. The rearrangement joins TRBV9 to TRBJ2-5, with 7 bases that match TRBD2. The germline CDR1 and CDR2 sequences are SGDLS and YYNGEE. The ends lost 0 bases at V and 1 base at J; junction bases unmatched: 3. This CDR3 is built from 15 residues. CDR3 DNA: TGTGCCAGCAGCGTAGCGGGAGGTGCCCAAGAGACCCAGTACTTC. As protein: CASSVAGGAQETQYF.

About this clone: At the DNA level, this CDR3 is encoded by other sequences in the same sample as well. This chain connects TRBV5-1 to TRBJ2-3; 8 nucleotides line up with TRBD2. Unmatched junction bases numbered 0, after V lost 3 bases and J lost 0 bases. Germline values: CDR1 SGHRS, CDR2 YFSETQ. The length of the CDR3 is 14 residues. CDR3 DNA: TGCGCCAGCAGCTCTAGCGGGAGCACAGATACGCAGTATTTT. Its protein product is CASSSSGSTDTQYF.

The V gene is TRBV9, the J gene TRBJ2-2; TRBD2 agrees at 8 bases. With 3 bases clipped from V and 1 base from J, the junction kept 11 bases outside the gene matches. The length of the CDR3 is 18 residues. In germline, CDR1 is SGDLS, CDR2 YYNGEE. The CDR3: CASSASKPGLVNTGELFF. The CDR3 DNA follows: TGTGCCAGCAGCGCCTCGAAGCCGGGACTAGTGAACACCGGGGAGCTGTTTTTT.

The chain employs TRBV2 and TRBJ1-2, with 9 bases aligning to TRBD1. CDR3 length: 12 amino acids. Germline CDR1 is SNHLY and CDR2 is FYNNEI. The ends lost 7 bases at V and 5 bases at J; junction bases unmatched: 2. The CDR3 is CASTGTGYGYTF. In DNA form, the CDR3 reads TGTGCCAGCACTGGGACAGGGTATGGCTACACCTTC.

This clone was counted only a few times. This chain links TRBV19 with TRBJ1-1, with D maybe TRBD1 (6 bases). Germline-derived CDR1 and CDR2 are LNHDA and SQIVND (reference sequence). The CDR3 is 14 amino acids. Trimming removed 4 bases at V and 1 base at J, with 10 bases between. CDR3 sequence: CASSKGGENTEAFF. DNA of the CDR3: TGTGCCAGTAGTAAAGGGGGAGAGAACACTGAAGCTTTCTTT.

The rearrangement joins TRBV29-1 to TRBJ2-7; 7 bases line up with TRBD2. Losses at the gene ends were 6 bases for V and 2 bases for J; bases not matched to a gene: 7. Germline V gives CDR1 SQVTM, CDR2 ANQGSEA. CDR3 length equals 13 residues. CDR3 DNA sequence: TGCAGCGTCGGTGGACTAGGAACCTACGAGCAGTACTTC. Translation: CSVGGLGTYEQYF.

The rearrangement uses TRBV5-4 and TRBJ1-2; 7 bases fit TRBD1. CDR1 SGHNT and CDR2 YYREEE come from the germline V gene (reference sequence). This CDR3 contains 14 residues. The V and J ends lost 0 bases and 7 bases, in that order; junction bases with no gene match: 6. The CDR3 nucleotides read TGTGCCAGCAGCTTGGGACAGGGTACGACTGGCTACACCTTC. Residues: CASSLGQGTTGYTF.

The chain is built from TRBV7-6 and TRBJ2-7; 8 nucleotides align to TRBD2. This CDR3 is built from 14 residues. Germline values: CDR1 SGHVS, CDR2 FNYEAQ. V lost 5 bases and J lost 2; bases outside the gene matches: 5. The CDR3 is CASSPGLGAYEQYF. CDR3 coding DNA: TGTGCCAGCAGCCCGGGACTAGGCGCCTACGAGCAGTACTTC.

The V call is TRBV15, the J call TRBJ1-4, with D perhaps matching TRBD1 (5 bases). The germline gives CDR1 LNHNV, CDR2 YYDKDF (reference sequence). V lost 0 bases and J lost 2, with 7 bases in between. This CDR3 region has 15 residues. The CDR3 DNA is TGTGCCACCAGCAGAGATAGGGGCACTAATGAAAAACTGTTTTTT. Translated, it gives CATSRDRGTNEKLFF.

There are a few counts of this clone. The chain combines TRBV4-1 with TRBJ2-1; tentative D call: TRBD1 (6 bases). The CDR3 consists of 13 residues. Trimming left V 4 bases short and J 3 bases short, with 7 bases between. In germline, CDR1 is MGHRA, CDR2 YSYEKL. Here the CDR3 reads CASSPGHYNEQFF. The CDR3 nucleotides are TGCGCCAGCAGCCCGGGACACTACAATGAGCAGTTCTTC.

DNA for the CDR3: TGCGCCAGCAGCTTCCGGACAGGGTACGGCTACACCTTC. Protein sequence: CASSFRTGYGYTF. The J gene is TRBJ1-2, the V gene TRBV5-1; TRBD1 aligns across 8 bases. The CDR3 sequence is 13 residues long. The ends lost 2 bases at V and 8 bases at J; junction bases unmatched: 5. In germline, CDR1 is SGHRS, CDR2 YFSETQ.

The chain recombines TRBV2 with TRBJ2-3; D might be TRBD2 (5 bases). V was cut by 10 bases and J by 1 base, with 15 bases left in between. CDR1 is SNHLY and CDR2 is FYNNEI in the germline V gene. The CDR3 totals 14 residues. The CDR3 is CATRTPRGTDTQYF. The CDR3, as DNA: TGTGCCACGCGGACTCCCCGGGGCACAGATACGCAGTATTTT.

The chain carries TRBV4-2 and TRBJ2-7, with a tentative D call TRBD2 (6 bases). V was clipped by 0 bases and J by 7 bases, with 16 bases between them. The CDR3 is made up of 15 amino acids. CDR1 and CDR2 (germline): LGHNA, YNFKEQ. CDR3: CASSQDRLVGGEQYF. CDR3 nucleotide sequence: TGTGCCAGCAGCCAAGACAGACTAGTTGGGGGGGAGCAGTACTTC.

V is TRBV6-5 and J is TRBJ1-5; D is uncertain. CDR1 is MNHEY and CDR2 is SVGAGI in the germline V gene. Trimming pared 5 bases from V and 7 bases from J, leaving 18 bases between. The CDR3 runs 15 residues. CDR3 sequence (DNA): TGTGCCAGCAGTACCGGGATTCAGCATAGCCAGCCCCAGCATTTT. Protein: CASSTGIQHSQPQHF.

This chain joins TRBV14 and TRBJ1-4; 7 bases agree with TRBD1. The CDR3 sequence is 15 residues long. V dropped 4 bases and J dropped 4; count of bases not matched to a gene: 6. Germline loops: CDR1 SGHDN, CDR2 FVKESK. CDR3 region: CASSPNRGSNEKLFF. DNA of the CDR3: TGTGCCAGCAGCCCAAACAGGGGCAGTAATGAAAAACTGTTTTTT.

The table lists this clone with a few counts. Other DNA sequences in the same sample also yield this CDR3. V and J are TRBV7-3 and TRBJ1-1; D call uncertain. This CDR3 has 13 amino acids. Trimming stripped 2 bases from V and 2 bases from J, with 6 bases between. In germline, CDR1 is SGHTA, CDR2 FQGTGA. DNA of the CDR3: TGTGCCAGCAGCTTAGAGGTAAACACTGAAGCTTTCTTT. Translation gives CASSLEVNTEAFF. The full variable domain, in which reference TRBV7-3 and TRBJ1-1 provide the parts outside the CDR3, is GAGVSQTPSNKVTEKGKYVELRCDPISGHTALYWYRQSLGQGPEFLIYFQGTGAADDSGLPNDRFFAVRPEGSVSTLKIQRTERGDSAVYLCASSLEVNTEAFFGQGTRLTVV.

This clone has a single count. The same CDR3 arises from other DNA sequences in this sample as well. CDR3 DNA sequence: TGCGCCAGCAGCCAAGATAGGCGGGAGAGGTCGGGAAACATTCAGTACTTC. Translation gives CASSQDRRERSGNIQYF. The chain links TRBV4-1 to TRBJ2-4, with 7 bases lining up with TRBD2. Looked up from germline, CDR1 is MGHRA and CDR2 is YSYEKL. V was clipped by 0 bases and J by 6 bases; unmatched bases: 11. The CDR3 has 17 amino acids.

This clone was observed a single time. This chain links TRBV7-6 with TRBJ2-3; 12 bases agree with TRBD2. Trimming cost V 5 bases and J 0 bases; bases outside gene matches: 9. This CDR3 has 18 amino acids. Germline V CDR1 and CDR2: SGHVS, FNYEAQ. The CDR3 spells CASSRHPGTSGSTDTQYF. CDR3 DNA: TGTGCCAGCAGCCGACATCCTGGGACTAGCGGGAGCACAGATACGCAGTATTTT.